The source of this TCR beta chain is a study of Ad26.COV2.S vaccination and SARS-CoV-2 variants. Study-wide context: The study gave Ad26.COV2.S intramuscularly, once or twice 56 days apart.

Treatment in this sample: around 19 received Ad26.COV2.S at low or high dose, single or two shots; roughly 5 received placebo; per-sample allocation not given. Specimens were obtained on day 63 following the first vaccine or placebo injection. Overall study findings and caveats: The study found higher spike-specific TCR breadth in vaccine than placebo recipients.

Regarding this clone: Antigen specificity is unknown.

Clones were read by immunoSEQ multiplex PCR, and TCRdb kept only the in-frame ones, dropping some. The table has fewer than 400,000 clones, 88% seen once. Trimming cost V 1 base and J 5 bases; bases outside gene matches: 11. The length of the CDR3 is 17 residues. CDR1 is SGHDN and CDR2 is FVKESK in the germline V gene. The starting material was peripheral blood, obtained in a trial of Ad26.COV2.S vaccine versus placebo. The receptor's source is a person between 18 and 65 years old who received the Ad26.COV2.S COVID-19 vaccine or a placebo. The chain is built from TRBV14 and TRBJ2-5; 9 bases match TRBD2. CDR3 DNA: TGTGCCAGCAGCCAAGCTCTAGCGGGGACGGGTCGGGAGACCCAGTACTTC. Its protein product is CASSQALAGTGRETQYF. Full variable domain (outside the CDR3, taken from reference TRBV14 and TRBJ2-5): EAGVTQFPSHSVIEKGQTVTLRCDPISGHDNLYWYRRVMGKEIKFLLHFVKESKQDESGMPNNRFLAERTGGTYSTLKVQPAELEDSGVYFCASSQALAGTGRETQYFGPGTRLLVL.